This is a list of T cell receptor beta chains from one sample in a study of T cells after yellow fever vaccination. TCRdb ran MiXCR on the 5' RACE reads and lists one entry per CDR3 protein. The repertoire holds around 400,000 distinct CDR3 sequences, with approximately 10% as singletons. This specimen was PBMCs, taken on the day of the first yellow fever vaccination. The source of these receptors is a man between 18 and 29 years old who received the YFV17D yellow fever vaccine. CDR3s leave out the opening cysteine and the closing phenylalanine or tryptophan. Fields, in order: V gene, CDR3 protein.

v_gene: TRBV5-8; CDR3aa: ASSFPRVRETQY
v_gene: TRBV18; CDR3aa: ASSEDRVAQY
v_gene: TRBV3-1; CDR3aa: ASSQEYGAQF
v_gene: TRBV6-2/TRBV6-3; CDR3aa: ASSYSETDTDTQY
v_gene: TRBV12-3/TRBV12-4; CDR3aa: ASSVDGRSGNTIY
v_gene: TRBV6-5; CDR3aa: ASKLTVGVYEQY
v_gene: TRBV7-9; CDR3aa: ASSLAYYAEAF
v_gene: TRBV12-3/TRBV12-4; CDR3aa: ASSHSGGATDTQY
v_gene: TRBV12-3/TRBV12-4; CDR3aa: ASSNRYNEQF
v_gene: TRBV5-6; CDR3aa: ASSRTGVEKLF
v_gene: TRBV10-3; CDR3aa: AISEGPTDTQY
v_gene: TRBV5-1; CDR3aa: ASSKTGTGYEYGYT
v_gene: TRBV27; CDR3aa: ASSHGDRLAEAF
v_gene: TRBV18; CDR3aa: ASSPGRLERETQY
v_gene: TRBV5-1; CDR3aa: ASSGGTSGANEQF
v_gene: TRBV29-1; CDR3aa: SDSGPGETDTQY
v_gene: TRBV11-2; CDR3aa: ASSGESGETQY
v_gene: TRBV5-5; CDR3aa: ASSLDSWGTGELF
v_gene: TRBV12-3/TRBV12-4; CDR3aa: ASSFYRDSDLEAF
v_gene: TRBV12-3/TRBV12-4; CDR3aa: ASSQGGAGGNSPLH
v_gene: TRBV5-4; CDR3aa: ASSPGQISYNEQF
v_gene: TRBV7-9; CDR3aa: ASSLVPGGEQF
v_gene: TRBV20-1; CDR3aa: SAPRIQDGYT
v_gene: TRBV4-1; CDR3aa: ASSQDLSGGATGELF
v_gene: TRBV20-1; CDR3aa: SAREMGGTEAF
v_gene: TRBV9; CDR3aa: ASSSTSRRTSLDTQY
v_gene: TRBV12-3/TRBV12-4; CDR3aa: ASRVGGTEAF
v_gene: TRBV4-2; CDR3aa: ASSHLGGSSGVTDTQY
v_gene: TRBV7-8; CDR3aa: ASSYGSGDRGRLGETQY
v_gene: TRBV2; CDR3aa: ASSEVGGDYGYT
v_gene: TRBV5-1; CDR3aa: ASSAGWGNQETQY
v_gene: TRBV5-5; CDR3aa: ASTDRVEQF
v_gene: TRBV20-1; CDR3aa: SARDLEGANEQF
v_gene: TRBV12-3/TRBV12-4; CDR3aa: ASSYRQHTEAF
v_gene: TRBV20-1; CDR3aa: SASATNEKLF
v_gene: TRBV7-2; CDR3aa: ASSRLQETQY
v_gene: TRBV20-1; CDR3aa: SAREAGAQETQY
v_gene: TRBV29-1; CDR3aa: SVGGAQQPQH
v_gene: TRBV29-1; CDR3aa: SVRDFYEQY
v_gene: TRBV15; CDR3aa: ATSTRRGGSSYEQY
v_gene: TRBV27; CDR3aa: ASSGARNEQY
v_gene: TRBV27; CDR3aa: ASSAIGRYYGYT
v_gene: TRBV4-1; CDR3aa: ASSRGTSGGDTQY
v_gene: TRBV2; CDR3aa: ASREGADTQY
v_gene: TRBV7-2; CDR3aa: ASSPSLTSQGDTQY
v_gene: TRBV6-1; CDR3aa: ASSRESSGDQRPYNEQF
v_gene: TRBV7-2; CDR3aa: ASSLHSPLH
v_gene: TRBV15; CDR3aa: ATSRDEGNYGYT
v_gene: TRBV6-1; CDR3aa: ASSPPRAGGYT
v_gene: TRBV5-1; CDR3aa: ASSSIGGQYEQY
v_gene: TRBV9; CDR3aa: ASSRGASGSTDTQY
v_gene: TRBV6-2/TRBV6-3; CDR3aa: ASSYGSGYEQY
v_gene: TRBV7-9; CDR3aa: ASSPERQGDYGYT